This TCR beta chain is from a study of blood T cell repertoires in COVID-19 (dated by TCRdb to 2019 to 2021). In terms of the full investigation: Samples from collaborators originated in the United States, Italy and Spain and spanned both the acute and convalescent phases of COVID-19. The samples were drawn from the first 160 participants of the ongoing ImmuneRACE study and from some 1,300 subjects provided by 6 global collaborators. The dataset comprised deeply sampled blood TCRbeta repertoires from subjects exposed to, actively infected with, or recovered from COVID-19. The material from the prospective study consisted of cDNA or gDNA derived from T cells, B-cell-depleted T cells, or PBMCs. HLA class I and class II types, where available, came from metadata supplied by the sample provider rather than from assay-based typing. The repertoires were released in a freely available public database meant as a resource for research on the immune response to SARS-CoV-2. A de-identified subject ID, COVID-19 status, age in years and sex were almost always included in the sample metadata.

Comment on this clone: Its antigen remains undetermined. One base away there is no much larger clone; base qualities are not given.

What the study reported, not specific to this receptor: Clinical and demographic metadata were provided uncurated, with the amount varying by source and participant.

Whole blood was collected in K2EDTA tubes by collaborating institutions according to the institutions' own protocols. For TCRbeta analysis, collaborators shipped samples in one of three forms: frozen whole blood, isolated PBMCs, or DNA extracted from either of those sample types. Cut back by 0 bases and 3 bases, the V and J ends lie 7 bases apart. CDR1 and CDR2 are drawn from the germline V gene (reference sequence): SGHKS, YYEKEE. There are 14 amino acids in the CDR3, from cysteine to phenylalanine inclusive. Solely the CDR3 DNA is kept, with 42 bases framed from the first base. TCRbeta CDR3 regions were amplified from genomic DNA by means of the immunoSEQ Assay, a bias-controlled multiplex PCR. Per the original workflow: Nucleated cell counts per sample were estimated from amplification of reference gene primers within the assay. To quantify the absolute abundance of each unique TCRbeta CDR3 rearrangement, sequence reads were collapsed and filtered. For each sample, productive Simpson clonality was calculated as the square root of Simpson's diversity index over productive rearrangements. TCRdb carries this immuneACCESS record with in-frame sequences only. Its versions omit some clonotypes, under half of them owing to an unresolved V gene in the studies checked, with the rest unexplained. V and J calls and clone size are as listed in that table; D and trimming were resolved from the DNA. A total of 190,000 or so clones appear in this sample, around 88% of them only once. The biggest ten clones account for roughly 4.2% of the sample.

This clonotype was sampled from a woman in her twenties or thirties with acute or convalescent COVID-19. The specimen sequenced was peripheral blood. Recombination connected TRBV5-5 to TRBJ1-5; perhaps TRBD1 is the D gene, with 5 bases matching. The nucleotide sequence is TGTGCCAGCAGCTTGGGACAGTTCAATCAGCCCCAGCATTTT. Translated, this is CASSLGQFNQPQHF.